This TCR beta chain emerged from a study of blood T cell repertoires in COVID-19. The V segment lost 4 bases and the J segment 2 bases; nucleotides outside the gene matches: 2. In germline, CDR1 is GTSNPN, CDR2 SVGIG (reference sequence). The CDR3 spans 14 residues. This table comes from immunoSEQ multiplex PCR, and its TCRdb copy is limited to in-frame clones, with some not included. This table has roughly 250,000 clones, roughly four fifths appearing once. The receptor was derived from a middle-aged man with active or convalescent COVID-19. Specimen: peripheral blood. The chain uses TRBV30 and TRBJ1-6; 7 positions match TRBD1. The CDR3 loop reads CAWTGGPYNSPLHF. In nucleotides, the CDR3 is TGTGCCTGGACAGGGGGACCCTATAATTCACCCCTCCACTTT.